Listed here are 9 T cell receptor beta chains from one sample, sequenced in a study of cytomegalovirus exposure and HLA in healthy donors. This PCR relied on a set of 60 Vbeta primers and 13 Jbeta primers. Profiling relied on immunoSEQ multiplex PCR, and the TCRdb table lists in-frame clones only, not all of them. This repertoire shows fewer than 200,000 clones, 80% to 90% found once; its top ten account for around 1.2%. Sequencing was carried out using PBMCs. The receptors here all came from a girl aged 2-15 years in good health and CMV-seropositive.

The rearrangement joins TRBV7-2 to TRBJ2-7, with D tentatively TRBD2 (5 bases). V lost 0 bases and J lost 3, with 9 bases in between. Germline V lookup: CDR1 SGHTA, CDR2 FQGNSA. The CDR3 runs 14 residues. CDR3 bases: TGTGCCAGCAGCTTAGCGGCTAGCCTCTACGAGCAGTACTTC. Its protein product is CASSLAASLYEQYF.

V and J are TRBV11-2 and TRBJ2-3; 9 positions agree with TRBD2. Germline lookup yields CDR1 SGHAT and CDR2 FQNNGV. Trimming removed 5 bases from V and 0 bases from J; junction bases left unmatched: 3. There are 15 residues in the CDR3. The CDR3 DNA reads as TGTGCCAGCAGCGCTAGCGGGACGAGCACAGATACGCAGTATTTT. Residues: CASSASGTSTDTQYF. Variable domain in full (rest from reference TRBV11-2 and TRBJ2-3): EAGVAQSPRYKIIEKRQSVAFWCNPISGHATLYWYQQILGQGPKLLIQFQNNGVVDDSQLPKDRFSAERLKGVDSTLKIQPAKLEDSAVYLCASSASGTSTDTQYFGPGTRLTVL.

V gene TRBV19 combines with J gene TRBJ2-2; tentative D call: TRBD1 (6 bases). The CDR3 runs 13 residues. Germline V gene lookup returns CDR1 LNHDA and CDR2 SQIVND (reference sequence). Trimming took off 10 bases at V and 0 bases at J, with 9 bases between the two ends. The CDR3 region is CAMGATNTGELFF. DNA for the CDR3: TGTGCCATGGGGGCGACGAACACCGGGGAGCTGTTTTTT. Looking up the rest from reference TRBV19 and TRBJ2-2 gives the full variable domain: DGGITQSPKYLFRKEGQNVTLSCEQNLNHDAMYWYRQDPGQGLRLIYYSQIVNDFQKGDIAEGYSVSREKKESFPLTVTSAQKNPTAFYLCAMGATNTGELFFGEGSRLTVL.

Worth noting for this clone: Its ends do not fully match the called genes, so a read error is possible. The CDR3 region has the DNA TGTGCCAGCAAACTAGCGGGATCCTCCTTCAATGAGCAGTTCTTC. Its protein is CASKLAGSSFNEQFF. The chain is built from TRBV2 and TRBJ2-1; 10 bases match TRBD2. This CDR3 comprises 15 residues. The germline V gene has CDR1 SNHLY and CDR2 FYNNEI. The full variable domain, in which reference TRBV2 and TRBJ2-1 provide the parts outside the CDR3, is EPEVTQTPSHQVTQMGQEVILRCVPISNHLYFYWYRQILGQKVEFLVSFYNNEISEKSEIFDDQFSVERPDGSNFTLKIRSTKLEDSAMYFCASKLAGSSFNEQFFGPGTRLTVL.

This sequence joins TRBV27 and TRBJ2-1; 12 bases match TRBD2. Germline V CDR1 and CDR2: MNHEY, SMNVEV (reference sequence). V was clipped by 3 bases and J by 9 bases; unmatched bases: 12. The CDR3 totals 17 residues. CDR3 sequence reads: CASSFRRVLAGGGEQFF. The CDR3 region has the DNA TGTGCCAGCAGTTTCCGTCGCGTGCTAGCGGGAGGGGGTGAGCAGTTCTTC.

The sample holds a few counts of this clone. This chain joins TRBV9 and TRBJ2-6; D is unresolved. This CDR3 is built from 16 residues. Trimming pared 0 bases from V and 4 bases from J, leaving 11 bases between. Looked up from germline, CDR1 is SGDLS and CDR2 is YYNGEE. The CDR3 coding sequence is TGTGCCAGCAGCGTAGCTCTCACATCCGGGGCCAACGTCCTGACTTTC. Translated, it gives CASSVALTSGANVLTF.

Turning to this clone: An end of the junction differs from the germline gene, which may be a read error. The chain recombines TRBV6-1 with TRBJ1-2, with D tentatively TRBD1 (6 bases). This CDR3 region has 11 residues. CDR1 and CDR2 (germline): MNHNS, SASEGT. CDR3 region: CAAVAGEGYTF. CDR3 in DNA: TGCGCTGCTGTTGCAGGGGAAGGCTACACCTTC.

The chain recombines TRBV6-5 with TRBJ2-5; tentatively, D is TRBD2 (6 bases). Trimming took 0 bases from V and 3 from J, leaving 11 bases between them. The CDR3 spans 15 residues. Germline values: CDR1 MNHEY, CDR2 SVGAGI. This CDR3 is CASSYSTGVKETQYF. CDR3 coding DNA: TGTGCCAGCAGTTACTCCACGGGGGTCAAAGAGACCCAGTACTTC.

The V call is TRBV19, the J call TRBJ2-5; D gene unclear. V lost 6 bases and J 0 bases, leaving 5 bases between the germline ends. The V gene's germline CDR1 is LNHDA and CDR2 SQIVND (reference sequence). The CDR3 loop spans 12 amino acids. CDR3 bases: TGTGCCAGTAGCCGGGACCAAGAGACCCAGTACTTC. Protein sequence: CASSRDQETQYF.